The source of this T cell receptor beta chain is a study of PD-1 blockade in mismatch repair-deficient tumors. About the study: Patients had some twelve mismatch repair-deficient cancer types, all previously treated and progressing.

Germline loops: CDR1 LGHNT, CDR2 FRNRAP. The CDR3 sequence is 14 residues long. The J segment lost 9 bases and the V segment lost 1 base, leaving 5 bases of the junction unmatched. Mismatch repair deficiency was confirmed in all patients, by PCR or immunohistochemistry. Study-wide results and limits: Rapid post-treatment expansion, then contraction, generally preceding radiologic response, marked tumor-resident clones.

The table came from immunoSEQ multiplex PCR; TCRdb's copy has only in-frame clones and leaves some out. The sample records about 19,000 clones, over 70% being singletons. Worth noting for this clone: The antigen is not known.

The TCR comes from an adult with mismatch repair-deficient cancer. The rearrangement joins TRBV12-5 to TRBJ2-7; 11 nucleotides agree with TRBD2. Sequences were derived from PBMCs, sampled 52 weeks after starting pembrolizumab. As DNA, the CDR3 is TGTGCTAGTGGTTTGGGACTAGCGGGAACGGTGCAGTACTTC. Its protein is CASGLGLAGTVQYF.